This TCR beta chain was captured in a study of chemoradiotherapy in HPV16-positive cancers. Study-wide context: A couple of HPV16-positive patients' cells yielded candidate HPV-specific clones and common motifs.

About this clone itself: Its antigen is unidentified.

Findings and caveats of the study: During treatment, candidate HPV-specific clones and E7-related motifs expanded in tumor.

The J segment lost 2 bases and the V segment lost 0 bases, leaving 4 bases of the junction unmatched. Germline V gene data show CDR1 as SGDLS and CDR2 as YYNGEE. The CDR3 consists of 16 residues. Measured with immunoSEQ multiplex PCR; TCRdb has only the in-frame clones, and not every one. The sample yields 8,500 to 9,000 clones, approximately 79% seen once. Over chemoradiotherapy, repertoires were sampled more than once. Sampling was performed from a patient who underwent chemoradiotherapy. This chain connects TRBV9 to TRBJ2-3; 9 bases are a match to TRBD2. This TCR was recovered from a human donor with HPV-associated anogenital cancer. The CDR3 region has the DNA TGTGCCAGCAGCGTAGGGTCTAGCGGGACCACAGATACGCAGTATTTT. It is translated as CASSVGSSGTTDTQYF.